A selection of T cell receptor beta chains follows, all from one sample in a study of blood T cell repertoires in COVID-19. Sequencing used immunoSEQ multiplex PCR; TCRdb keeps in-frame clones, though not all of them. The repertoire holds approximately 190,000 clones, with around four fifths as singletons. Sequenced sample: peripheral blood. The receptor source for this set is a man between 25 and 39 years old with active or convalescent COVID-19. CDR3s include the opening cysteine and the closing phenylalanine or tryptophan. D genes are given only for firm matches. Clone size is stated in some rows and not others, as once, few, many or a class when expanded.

cdr3_aa: CASSVATGAYGYTF; cdr3_nt: TGTGCCAGCAGCGTAGCAACAGGGGCCTATGGCTACACCTTC; d_call: TRBD1; v_call: TRBV9; clone_size: .; j_call: TRBJ1-2
cdr3_aa: CASSLDAGLNSPLHF; cdr3_nt: TGTGCCAGCAGCTTAGACGCAGGGCTAAATTCACCCCTCCACTTT; d_call: .; v_call: TRBV7-3; clone_size: .; j_call: TRBJ1-6
cdr3_aa: CASSQDTGGPGNTIYF; cdr3_nt: TGTGCCAGCAGCCAAGATACAGGGGGACCTGGAAACACCATATATTTT; d_call: TRBD1; v_call: TRBV5-6; clone_size: .; j_call: TRBJ1-3
cdr3_aa: CAIKSDREAQPQHF; cdr3_nt: TGTGCCATCAAGAGCGACAGGGAGGCTCAGCCCCAGCATTTT; d_call: TRBD1; v_call: TRBV10-3; clone_size: .; j_call: TRBJ1-5
cdr3_aa: CASRSTGGIVAEAFF; cdr3_nt: TGTGCCAGCAGATCGACAGGGGGTATTGTCGCTGAAGCTTTCTTT; d_call: TRBD1; v_call: TRBV5-4; clone_size: .; j_call: TRBJ1-1
cdr3_aa: CASSIDLGTGEHYGYTF; cdr3_nt: TGTGCCAGTAGTATAGATTTGGGGACAGGGGAGCACTATGGCTACACCTTC; d_call: TRBD1; v_call: TRBV19; clone_size: .; j_call: TRBJ1-2
cdr3_aa: CASQGAGGYTF; cdr3_nt: TGTGCCAGTCAGGGGGCGGGCGGCTACACCTTC; d_call: TRBD1; v_call: TRBV19; clone_size: .; j_call: TRBJ1-2
cdr3_aa: CASSPLAGGLSSYNEQFF; cdr3_nt: TGTGCCAGCAGCCCACTAGCGGGGGGTCTCAGCTCCTACAATGAGCAGTTCTTC; d_call: TRBD2; v_call: TRBV7-9; clone_size: .; j_call: TRBJ2-1
cdr3_aa: CASSSRDRGQDTQYF; cdr3_nt: TGTGCCAGCAGTTCCCGGGACAGGGGGCAAGATACGCAGTATTTT; d_call: TRBD1; v_call: TRBV2; clone_size: .; j_call: TRBJ2-3
cdr3_aa: CATSGDSRNTEAFF; cdr3_nt: TGTGCCACCAGTGGAGATAGTAGGAACACTGAAGCTTTCTTT; d_call: .; v_call: TRBV24-1; clone_size: few; j_call: TRBJ1-1
cdr3_aa: CASSSGNVWTGGRNEQFF; cdr3_nt: TGCGCCAGCAGCTCCGGAAATGTTTGGACAGGGGGGCGCAATGAGCAGTTCTTC; d_call: TRBD1; v_call: TRBV5-1; clone_size: few; j_call: TRBJ2-1
cdr3_aa: CASSLPGQSSGNTIYF; cdr3_nt: TGCGCCAGCAGCCTCCCAGGACAGAGCTCTGGAAACACCATATATTTT; d_call: .; v_call: TRBV4-1; clone_size: .; j_call: TRBJ1-3
cdr3_aa: CASLGQSINYGYTF; cdr3_nt: TGTGCCAGTTTGGGACAGAGTATTAACTATGGCTACACCTTC; d_call: TRBD1; v_call: TRBV6-5; clone_size: .; j_call: TRBJ1-2
cdr3_aa: CASSQTQGNSPLHF; cdr3_nt: TGCGCCAGCAGCCAAACACAGGGAAATTCACCCCTCCACTTT; d_call: .; v_call: TRBV4-1; clone_size: .; j_call: TRBJ1-6
cdr3_aa: CASSSGGREWSYEQYF; cdr3_nt: TGTGCCAGCAGTTCGGGTGGGCGGGAGTGGTCCTACGAGCAGTACTTC; d_call: TRBD2; v_call: TRBV6-6; clone_size: .; j_call: TRBJ2-7
cdr3_aa: CASSSSIGHGGPQHF; cdr3_nt: TGTGCCAGCAGCTCCTCCATAGGCCACGGGGGGCCCCAGCATTTT; d_call: .; v_call: TRBV7-9; clone_size: .; j_call: TRBJ1-5
cdr3_aa: CASSWGQLSSYNEQFF; cdr3_nt: TGTGCCAGCAGCTGGGGACAGTTGAGCTCCTACAATGAGCAGTTCTTC; d_call: TRBD1; v_call: TRBV13; clone_size: .; j_call: TRBJ2-1
cdr3_aa: CASSPWTDSGNTIYF; cdr3_nt: TGCGCCAGCAGCCCGTGGACAGACTCTGGAAACACCATATATTTT; d_call: .; v_call: TRBV5-1; clone_size: once; j_call: TRBJ1-3
cdr3_aa: CASSQDRLRENIQYF; cdr3_nt: TGCGCCAGCAGCCAAGACCGTCTACGGGAAAACATTCAGTACTTC; d_call: .; v_call: TRBV4-3; clone_size: once; j_call: TRBJ2-4
cdr3_aa: CASSLIVGTAGELFF; cdr3_nt: TGTGCCAGCAGCTTAATAGTAGGGACAGCCGGGGAGCTGTTTTTT; d_call: TRBD1; v_call: TRBV11-2; clone_size: .; j_call: TRBJ2-2
cdr3_aa: CASSLESDVSYTF; cdr3_nt: TGTGCCAGCAGCTTAGAAAGCGACGTAAGCTACACCTTC; d_call: .; v_call: TRBV7-9; clone_size: .; j_call: TRBJ1-2
cdr3_aa: CASRQGVTEAFF; cdr3_nt: TGTGCCAGCAGACAGGGAGTCACTGAAGCTTTCTTT; d_call: .; v_call: TRBV25-1; clone_size: .; j_call: TRBJ1-1
cdr3_aa: CASSLDRGHEKLFF; cdr3_nt: TGTGCCAGCAGCCTCGACAGGGGGCATGAAAAACTGTTTTTT; d_call: TRBD1; v_call: TRBV5-4; clone_size: few; j_call: TRBJ1-4
cdr3_aa: CASTYGPGGKNIQYF; cdr3_nt: TGTGCCAGCACCTACGGCCCCGGGGGGAAAAACATTCAGTACTTC; d_call: TRBD2; v_call: TRBV7-9; clone_size: .; j_call: TRBJ2-4
cdr3_aa: CASRHEGATNQPQHF; cdr3_nt: TGTGCCAGCAGACACGAGGGGGCGACAAATCAGCCCCAGCATTTT; d_call: TRBD1; v_call: TRBV6-5; clone_size: .; j_call: TRBJ1-5
cdr3_aa: CASSPREDTGELFF; cdr3_nt: TGTGCCAGCTCACCACGTGAGGACACCGGGGAGCTGTTTTTT; d_call: .; v_call: TRBV18; clone_size: once; j_call: TRBJ2-2
cdr3_aa: CASSSPGTGESGYTF; cdr3_nt: TGTGCCAGCAGCTCCCCAGGGACAGGGGAGAGTGGCTACACCTTC; d_call: TRBD1; v_call: TRBV11-3; clone_size: .; j_call: TRBJ1-2
cdr3_aa: CASSQGKTEAFF; cdr3_nt: TGTGCCAGCAGTCAGGGGAAAACTGAAGCTTTCTTT; d_call: .; v_call: TRBV6-5; clone_size: .; j_call: TRBJ1-1
cdr3_aa: CASSAGTGEHEKLFF; cdr3_nt: TGTGCCAGCAGCGCCGGGACAGGGGAGCACGAAAAACTGTTTTTT; d_call: TRBD1; v_call: TRBV9; clone_size: .; j_call: TRBJ1-4
cdr3_aa: CASSVGSRGYKDEQFF; cdr3_nt: TGTGCCAGCAGCGTAGGTTCCCGGGGTTACAAGGATGAGCAGTTCTTC; d_call: .; v_call: TRBV9; clone_size: .; j_call: TRBJ2-1
cdr3_aa: CASNDPLRESSNQPQHF; cdr3_nt: TGTGCCAGTAATGACCCCCTACGGGAGTCAAGCAATCAGCCCCAGCATTTT; d_call: .; v_call: TRBV19; clone_size: .; j_call: TRBJ1-5
cdr3_aa: CASSQAGRGYYEQYF; cdr3_nt: TGTGCCAGCAGCCAGGCGGGACGGGGATACTACGAGCAGTACTTC; d_call: .; v_call: TRBV3-1/TRBV3-2; clone_size: .; j_call: TRBJ2-7